This T cell receptor (beta chain) is from a study of T cell repertoires in cytomegalovirus infection. This clonotype was counted a few times. Its antigen is as yet unknown. The CDR3 sequence is 12 residues long. The V end lost 2 bases, the J end lost 15 bases, and 14 bases lay between the germline ends. The germline V gene has CDR1 LGHNT and CDR2 FRNRAP. TCRdb redid the calling of the reads with MiXCR, one entry per CDR3 protein. The sample carries a few hundred thousand distinct CDR3 sequences, around two fifths recorded once. This TCR derives from a human donor in good health (CMV status not recorded). Some clones in this sample may be carry-over from other donors' samples. This chain uses TRBV12-5 with TRBJ2-1; D might be TRBD1 (5 bases). Sample: cultured PBMCs, taken from culture after CMV antigen stimulation. This chain's CDR3 is CASGLIAGSLFF. CDR3 coding DNA: TGTGCTAGTGGTTTGATCGCAGGGTCGTTGTTCTTC. Combining the CDR3 with reference TRBV12-5 and TRBJ2-1 gives the whole variable domain DARVTQTPRHKVTEMGQEVTMRCQPILGHNTVFWYRQTMMQGLELLAYFRNRAPLDDSGMPKDRFSAEMPDATLATLKIQPSEPRDSAVYFCASGLIAGSLFFGPGTRLTVL.